The 8 T cell receptor beta chains given below trace back to one sample, sequenced in a study of cytomegalovirus exposure and HLA in healthy donors. Primers for the PCR totalled 60 Vbeta and 13 Jbeta. Measured with immunoSEQ multiplex PCR; TCRdb has only the in-frame clones, and not every one. The sample records some 140,000 clones, approximately 79% being singletons. The sequenced sample consisted of PBMCs. The receptors derive from a young man in good health and CMV-seropositive.

The chain carries TRBV6-1 and TRBJ2-7; D not certain. The CDR3 runs 15 residues. Germline CDR1 and CDR2: MNHNS and SASEGT. V lost 1 base and J 0 bases, leaving 10 bases between the germline ends. The CDR3 DNA reads as TGTGCCAGCAGTGAAGTGGCAGGAAGCTCCTACGAGCAGTACTTC. It is translated as CASSEVAGSSYEQYF.

The genes are TRBV28 and TRBJ1-3; a possible D gene is TRBD1 (5 bases). The CDR3 spans 16 residues. Germline V lookup: CDR1 MDHEN, CDR2 SYDVKM. With 4 bases removed from V and 0 bases from J, the gap between germline ends came to 13 bases. This CDR3 is CASSSVWDYSGNTIYF. CDR3 DNA: TGTGCCAGCAGTTCTGTATGGGACTACTCTGGAAACACCATATATTTT.

This clone was seen just once. The chain uses TRBV15 and TRBJ1-4; the D is unclear. CDR3 length: 14 amino acids. V was cut by 0 bases and J by 4 bases, with 6 bases left in between. CDR1 and CDR2 (germline): LNHNV, YYDKDF (reference sequence). CDR3 sequence: CATSREVVNEKLFF. CDR3 nucleotides: TGTGCCACCAGCAGAGAAGTAGTTAATGAAAAACTGTTTTTT.

V is TRBV15 and J is TRBJ1-1; maybe TRBD1 (6 bases). This CDR3 is 13 amino acids long. Germline CDR1 reads LNHNV; CDR2 reads YYDKDF (reference sequence). V shed 1 base and J shed 9 bases, with 12 bases lying between them. The CDR3 loop reads CATSRVVQGKAFF. The CDR3, as DNA: TGTGCCACCAGCAGAGTCGTACAGGGTAAAGCTTTCTTT.

The chain recombines TRBV5-8 with TRBJ1-5, with D possibly matching TRBD1 (5 bases). The CDR3 sequence is 15 residues long. Germline CDR1 and CDR2: SGHTS and YDEGEE. Trimming took 4 bases from V and 3 from J, leaving 14 bases between them. The CDR3 DNA reads as TGTGCCAGCAGCCCTCCAGGGATACCCAATCAGCCCCAGCATTTT. As protein: CASSPPGIPNQPQHF.

The chain carries TRBV7-3 and TRBJ1-3; tentative D call: TRBD1 (6 bases). This CDR3 has 15 residues. V lost 2 bases and J lost 7, with 15 bases in between. The V gene's germline CDR1 is SGHTA and CDR2 FQGTGA. CDR3 DNA: TGTGCCAGCAGCTTATCGTCACAGGGCGGGAACACCATATATTTT. Its protein is CASSLSSQGGNTIYF. The entire variable domain, with the rest obtained from reference TRBV7-3 and TRBJ1-3, is as follows: GAGVSQTPSNKVTEKGKYVELRCDPISGHTALYWYRQSLGQGPEFLIYFQGTGAADDSGLPNDRFFAVRPEGSVSTLKIQRTERGDSAVYLCASSLSSQGGNTIYFGEGSWLTVV.

The chain has TRBV25-1 and TRBJ1-1; unclear D gene. Per germline, CDR1 MGHDK and CDR2 SYGVNS. Trimming pared 5 bases from V and 3 bases from J, leaving 10 bases between. The CDR3 has 13 residues. The CDR3 here is CASSPHSYTEAFF. In DNA form, the CDR3 reads TGTGCCAGCAGTCCACACAGCTACACTGAAGCTTTCTTT.

The chain recombines TRBV9 with TRBJ1-2; tentative D call: TRBD1 (6 bases). V was clipped by 3 bases and J by 4 bases, with 13 bases between them. CDR1 is SGDLS and CDR2 is YYNGEE in the germline V gene. The CDR3 covers 14 residues. The CDR3 nucleotides read TGTGCCAGCAGCGACAAGGACAGAATCTATGGCTACACCTTC. This encodes CASSDKDRIYGYTF.